The clone carrying this TCR beta chain has just a few counts. Its specificity is not known. A J-beta primer mix and a sample-barcoded 5' primer were used in a second PCR of about 7 to 12 cycles. TCRdb re-derived calls from the 5' RACE reads in MiXCR, one entry per CDR3 protein. The table has about 290,000 distinct CDR3 sequences, roughly 26% seen once. The sample is drawn from a study of blood T cells in healthy people across ages. General study results and limits: Observed TCR beta diversity showed a strong correlation with the percentage of naive T cells as measured by flow cytometry.

Donors ranged from about 6 to 90 years old and were healthy Caucasians in Russia. The length of the CDR3 is 14 residues. In germline, CDR1 is MNHEY, CDR2 SMNVEV (reference sequence). V dropped 2 bases and J dropped 11; count of bases not matched to a gene: 8. The source of this sequence is a woman aged 70-85 years in good health. This chain joins TRBV27 and TRBJ2-1; 8 positions match TRBD2. Sample: blood. CDR3 loop: CASSLSGSRAKQFF. The DNA of the CDR3 is TGTGCCAGCAGTTTAAGCGGGAGTCGGGCCAAGCAGTTCTTC.